The present entry profiles one TCR beta chain with its context. Method: immunoSEQ multiplex PCR; TCRdb's copy keeps in-frame clones and lacks some. In the table there are about 230,000 clones, 81% of which are singletons. Germline values: CDR1 SGHRS, CDR2 YFSETQ. The CDR3 has 15 residues. V dropped 0 bases and J dropped 7; count of bases not matched to a gene: 4. This sample is drawn from a study of blood T cell repertoires in COVID-19. The genes are TRBV5-1 and TRBJ1-6; the match to TRBD1 covers 7 bases. The sample taken for sequencing was peripheral blood. The source of this sequence is a woman older than 75 with acute or convalescent COVID-19. The CDR3 spells CASSLAGQRNSPLHF. The CDR3 bases are TGCGCCAGCAGCTTGGCGGGACAGAGAAATTCACCCCTCCACTTT.